The present T cell receptor (beta chain) was sequenced within a study of blood T cell repertoires in COVID-19. Study overall: The samples span acute and convalescent COVID-19 from the United States, Italy and Spain.

Study processing details: The assay estimated nucleated cells by amplifying reference gene primers. Using immunoSEQ multiplex PCR, the repertoire was profiled, and TCRdb retains in-frame clones only, with some absent. That table is the source of V, J and clone size, and D and trimming were worked out from the DNA. Altogether fewer than 100,000 clones are present, roughly 87% being singletons, with the ten largest covering 4.9%. The CDR3 runs to 15 residues. V was pared by 5 bases and J by 6 bases, with 16 bases between. CDR1 is SGHVS, CDR2 FQNEAQ, per germline. The sample holds a few counts of this clone.

V usage is TRBV7-8 and J usage is TRBJ1-4; D is possibly TRBD1 (6 bases). This TCR derives from a woman aged 80 or older with acute or convalescent COVID-19. The sample comprised peripheral blood. The CDR3: CASSQDDRPYEKLFF. CDR3 bases: TGTGCCAGCAGCCAGGACGACAGGCCTTATGAAAAACTGTTTTTT.